The clone carrying this TCR beta chain was observed at least ten times. Its antigen is as yet unknown. The sample originates from a study of regulatory T cells in long-lasting Graves disease. CDR3 regions were amplified by Arm-PCR using iRepertoire HTBI primers to build TCR beta libraries. TCRdb reanalysed the multiplex PCR reads using MiXCR and keeps one entry per CDR3 protein. This table holds a few hundred thousand distinct CDR3 sequences, less than 25% found once. Time point denoted: persistent/refractory GD, antithyroid drugs over 5 years with positive TRAb. Preparation of the TCR library used RNA extracted from PBMCs. Study findings and constraints: New patients shared 1,000 or so public clonotypes, and persistent patients shared more, with 2,500 to 3,000. Newly diagnosed disease favored TRBV20-1 and TRBJ2-1 over persistent disease.

There are 15 residues in the CDR3. CDR1 is SGHVS, CDR2 FQNEAQ, per germline. V lost 2 bases to trimming and J lost 1 base, with 9 bases between them. J is TRBJ1-5 and V is TRBV7-8; D unclear. The source was peripheral blood mononuclear cells (PBMCs), collected when the disease was refractory, from a patient treated with antithyroid drugs. The origin of this receptor is a female donor with Graves disease. In DNA form, the CDR3 reads TGTGCCAGCAGCTTATTACGAGACAGCAATCAGCCCCAGCATTTT. As protein: CASSLLRDSNQPQHF.